This T cell receptor beta chain emerged from a study of chemoradiotherapy in HPV16-positive cancers. Study context: Candidate HPV-specific clones and shared TCR motifs came from a couple of HPV16-positive patients.

General study findings and limits: In HPV16-positive patients, HPV-responsive T-cell expansion tracked better recurrence-free survival.

As to this clone: The target antigen is unknown.

The repertoire was sequenced with immunoSEQ multiplex PCR; TCRdb's copy has only in-frame clones and lacks some. Of around 13,000 clones listed, approximately 80% are singletons. The biological material was taken from a patient who underwent chemoradiotherapy. This TCR was sampled from a human donor with HPV-associated anogenital cancer.

CDR3: CSVGGSNQPQHF. Written as DNA, the CDR3 is TGCAGCGTTGGAGGTAGCAATCAGCCCCAGCATTTT. V gene TRBV29-1 combines with J gene TRBJ1-5, with D hard to call. Germline lookup yields CDR1 SQVTM and CDR2 ANQGSEA. V was pared by 4 bases and J by 0 bases, with 4 bases between. The CDR3 length is 12 residues. Drawing the rest from reference TRBV29-1 and TRBJ1-5, the complete variable domain is SAVISQKPSRDICQRGTSLTIQCQVDSQVTMMFWYRQQPGQSLTLIATANQGSEATYESGFVIDKFPISRPNLTFSTLTVSNMSPEDSSIYLCSVGGSNQPQHFGDGTRLSIL.